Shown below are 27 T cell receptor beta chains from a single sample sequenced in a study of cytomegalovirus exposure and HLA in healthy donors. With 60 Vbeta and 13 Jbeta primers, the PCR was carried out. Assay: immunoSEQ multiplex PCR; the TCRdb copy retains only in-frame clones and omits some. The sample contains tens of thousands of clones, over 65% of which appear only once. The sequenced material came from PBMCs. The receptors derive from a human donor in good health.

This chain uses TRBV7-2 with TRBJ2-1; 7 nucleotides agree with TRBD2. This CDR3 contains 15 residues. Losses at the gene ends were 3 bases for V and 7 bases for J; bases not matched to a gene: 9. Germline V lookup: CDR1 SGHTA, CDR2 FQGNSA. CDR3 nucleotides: TGTGCCAGCAGCTTGGGTCGGGGGGATGGGAATGAGCAGTTCTTC. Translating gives CASSLGRGDGNEQFF.

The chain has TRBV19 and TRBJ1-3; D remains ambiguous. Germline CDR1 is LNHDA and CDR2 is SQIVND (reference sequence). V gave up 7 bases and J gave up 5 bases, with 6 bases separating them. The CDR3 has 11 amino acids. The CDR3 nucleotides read TGTGCCAGTAACCAGAGAAACACCATATATTTT. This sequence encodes CASNQRNTIYF.

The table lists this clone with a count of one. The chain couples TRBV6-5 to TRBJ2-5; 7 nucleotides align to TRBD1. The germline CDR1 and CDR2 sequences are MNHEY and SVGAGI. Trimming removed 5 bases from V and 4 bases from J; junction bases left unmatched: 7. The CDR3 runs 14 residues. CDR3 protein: CASSTTTGLETQYF. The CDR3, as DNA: TGTGCCAGCAGTACCACGACAGGGTTAGAGACCCAGTACTTC.

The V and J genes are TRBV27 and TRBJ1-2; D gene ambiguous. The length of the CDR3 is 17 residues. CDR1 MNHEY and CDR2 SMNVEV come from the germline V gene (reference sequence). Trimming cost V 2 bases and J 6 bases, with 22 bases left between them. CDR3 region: CASSLASVARHPHGYTF. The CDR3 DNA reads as TGTGCCAGCAGTTTAGCGTCAGTAGCCCGCCACCCCCATGGCTACACCTTC.

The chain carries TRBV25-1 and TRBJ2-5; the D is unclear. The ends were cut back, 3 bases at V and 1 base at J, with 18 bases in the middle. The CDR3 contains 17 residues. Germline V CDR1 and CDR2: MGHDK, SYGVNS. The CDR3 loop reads CASSDALGSKVQETQYF. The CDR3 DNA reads TGTGCCAGCAGTGACGCCCTGGGCAGCAAGGTCCAAGAGACCCAGTACTTC.

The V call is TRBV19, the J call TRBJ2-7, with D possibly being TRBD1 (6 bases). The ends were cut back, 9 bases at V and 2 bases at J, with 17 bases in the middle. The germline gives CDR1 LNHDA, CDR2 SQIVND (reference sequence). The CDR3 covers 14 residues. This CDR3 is CASGARGQTYEQYF. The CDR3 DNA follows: TGTGCCAGCGGAGCTCGAGGACAGACCTACGAGCAGTACTTC.

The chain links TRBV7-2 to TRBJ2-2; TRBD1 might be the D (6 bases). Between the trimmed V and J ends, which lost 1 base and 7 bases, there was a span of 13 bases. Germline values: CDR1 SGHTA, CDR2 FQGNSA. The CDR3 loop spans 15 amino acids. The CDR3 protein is CASSLGRTVDGELFF. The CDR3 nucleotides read TGTGCCAGCAGCTTAGGCCGGACAGTGGACGGGGAGCTGTTTTTT.

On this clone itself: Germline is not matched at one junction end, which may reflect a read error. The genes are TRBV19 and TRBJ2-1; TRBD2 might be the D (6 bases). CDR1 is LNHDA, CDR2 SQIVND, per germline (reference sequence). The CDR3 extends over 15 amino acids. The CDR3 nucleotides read TGTGCCAGTAGCCCACAGACTAGTTCCTTCAATGAGCAGTTCTTC. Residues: CASSPQTSSFNEQFF.

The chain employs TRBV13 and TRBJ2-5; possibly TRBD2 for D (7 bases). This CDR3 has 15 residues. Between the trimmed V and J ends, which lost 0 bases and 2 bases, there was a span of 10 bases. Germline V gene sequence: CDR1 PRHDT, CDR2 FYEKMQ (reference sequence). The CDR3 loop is CASSLGRGAQETQYF. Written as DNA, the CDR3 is TGTGCCAGCAGCTTAGGTCGGGGGGCTCAAGAGACCCAGTACTTC.

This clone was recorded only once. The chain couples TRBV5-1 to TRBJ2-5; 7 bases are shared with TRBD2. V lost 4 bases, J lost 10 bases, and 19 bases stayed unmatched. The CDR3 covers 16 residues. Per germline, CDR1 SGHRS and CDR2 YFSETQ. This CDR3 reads CASSLERLLPREGQYF. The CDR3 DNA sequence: TGCGCCAGCAGCCTTGAAAGACTCTTACCCAGGGAGGGCCAGTACTTC.

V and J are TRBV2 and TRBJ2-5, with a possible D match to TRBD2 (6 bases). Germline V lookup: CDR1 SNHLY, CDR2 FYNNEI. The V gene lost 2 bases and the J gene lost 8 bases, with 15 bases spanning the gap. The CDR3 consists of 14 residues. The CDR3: CASSEKWGVATQYF. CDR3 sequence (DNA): TGTGCCAGCAGTGAAAAGTGGGGGGTAGCAACCCAGTACTTC.

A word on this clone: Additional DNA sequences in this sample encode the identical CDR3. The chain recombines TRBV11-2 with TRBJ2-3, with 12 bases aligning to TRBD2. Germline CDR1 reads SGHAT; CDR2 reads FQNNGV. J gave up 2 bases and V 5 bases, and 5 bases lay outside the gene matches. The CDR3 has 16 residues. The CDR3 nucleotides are TGTGCCAGCAGCCTCAGGACTAGCGGGACCACAGATACGCAGTATTTT. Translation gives CASSLRTSGTTDTQYF.

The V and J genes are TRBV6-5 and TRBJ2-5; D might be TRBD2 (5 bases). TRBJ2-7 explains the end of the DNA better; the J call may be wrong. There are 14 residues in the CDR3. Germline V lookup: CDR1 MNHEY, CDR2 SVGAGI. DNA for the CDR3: TGTGCCAGCAGTTACATGGAGGAGGCCTACGAGCAGTACTTC. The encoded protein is CASSYMEEAYEQYF.

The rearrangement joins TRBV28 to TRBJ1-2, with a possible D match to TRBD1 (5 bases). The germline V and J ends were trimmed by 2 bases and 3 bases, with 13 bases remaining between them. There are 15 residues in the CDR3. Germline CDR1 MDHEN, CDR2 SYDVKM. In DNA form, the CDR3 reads TGTGCCAGCAGTTTAGGCAGCCCGGGGGACTATGGCTACACCTTC. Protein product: CASSLGSPGDYGYTF.

CDR3 loop: CASSKGLAGSYNEQFF. CDR3 DNA sequence: TGTGCCAGCAGCAAAGGACTAGCGGGCTCCTACAATGAGCAGTTCTTC. The genes are TRBV7-2 and TRBJ2-1; 11 nucleotides align to TRBD2. This CDR3 is built from 16 residues. Germline V gene sequence: CDR1 SGHTA, CDR2 FQGNSA. With V trimmed by 5 bases and J by 0 bases, 3 bases remained unmatched.

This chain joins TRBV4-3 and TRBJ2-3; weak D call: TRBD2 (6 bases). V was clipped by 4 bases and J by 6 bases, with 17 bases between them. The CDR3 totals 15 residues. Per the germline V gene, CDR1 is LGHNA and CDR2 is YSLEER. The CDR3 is CASSPTSQGRDTQYF. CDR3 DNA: TGCGCCAGCAGCCCCACAAGCCAAGGGAGGGATACGCAGTATTTT.

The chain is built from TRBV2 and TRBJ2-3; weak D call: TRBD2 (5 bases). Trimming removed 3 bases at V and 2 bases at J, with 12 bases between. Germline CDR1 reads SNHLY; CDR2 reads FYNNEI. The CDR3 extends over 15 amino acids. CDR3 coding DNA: TGTGCCAGCAGTGACCAGCGGATTGTCACAGATACGCAGTATTTT. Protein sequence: CASSDQRIVTDTQYF.

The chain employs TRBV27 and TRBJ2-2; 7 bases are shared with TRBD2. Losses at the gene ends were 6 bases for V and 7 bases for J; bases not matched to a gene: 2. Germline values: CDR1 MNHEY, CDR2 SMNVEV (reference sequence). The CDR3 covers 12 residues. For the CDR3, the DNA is TGTGCCAGCAGCATAGCGGGCGGGGAGCTGTTTTTT. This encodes CASSIAGGELFF.

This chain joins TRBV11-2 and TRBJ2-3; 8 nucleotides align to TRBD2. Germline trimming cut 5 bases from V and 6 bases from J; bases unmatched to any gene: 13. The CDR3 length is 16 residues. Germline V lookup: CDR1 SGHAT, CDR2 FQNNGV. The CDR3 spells CASSVRTSPFGDTQYF. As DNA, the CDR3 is TGTGCCAGCAGCGTGCGGACTAGCCCTTTTGGGGATACGCAGTATTTT.

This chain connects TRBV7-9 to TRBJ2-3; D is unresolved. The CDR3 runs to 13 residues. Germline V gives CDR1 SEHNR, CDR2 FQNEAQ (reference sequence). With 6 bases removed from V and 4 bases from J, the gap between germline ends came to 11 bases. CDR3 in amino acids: CASRGPTADTQYF. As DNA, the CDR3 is TGTGCCAGCAGGGGCCCCACGGCAGATACGCAGTATTTT.

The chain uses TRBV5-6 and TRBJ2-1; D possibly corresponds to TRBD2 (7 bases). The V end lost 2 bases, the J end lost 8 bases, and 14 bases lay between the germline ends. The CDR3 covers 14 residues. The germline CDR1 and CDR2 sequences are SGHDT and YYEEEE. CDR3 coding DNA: TGTGCCAGCAGCTTAGGGGGGAGGGGCGATGAGCAGTTCTTC. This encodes CASSLGGRGDEQFF. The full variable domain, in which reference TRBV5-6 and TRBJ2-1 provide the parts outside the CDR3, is DAGVTQSPTHLIKTRGQQVTLRCSPKSGHDTVSWYQQALGQGPQFIFQYYEEEERQRGNFPDRFSGHQFPNYSSELNVNALLLGDSALYLCASSLGGRGDEQFFGPGTRLTVL.

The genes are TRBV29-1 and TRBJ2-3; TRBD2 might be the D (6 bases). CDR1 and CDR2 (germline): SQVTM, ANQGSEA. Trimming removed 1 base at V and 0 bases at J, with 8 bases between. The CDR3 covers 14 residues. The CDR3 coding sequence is TGCAGCGTTGAAGCGCGGGGTAGCACAGATACGCAGTATTTT. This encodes CSVEARGSTDTQYF.

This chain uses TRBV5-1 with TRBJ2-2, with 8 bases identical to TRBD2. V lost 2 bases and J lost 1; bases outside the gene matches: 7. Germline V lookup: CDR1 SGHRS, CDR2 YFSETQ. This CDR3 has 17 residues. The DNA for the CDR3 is TGCGCCAGCAGCTTCTATCAGGGACTAGAGAACACCGGGGAGCTGTTTTTT. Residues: CASSFYQGLENTGELFF.

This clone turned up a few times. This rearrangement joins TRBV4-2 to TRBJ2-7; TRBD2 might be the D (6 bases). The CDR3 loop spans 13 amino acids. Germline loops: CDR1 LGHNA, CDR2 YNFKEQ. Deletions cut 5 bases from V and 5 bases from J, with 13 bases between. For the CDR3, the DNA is TGTGCCAGCAGCTCGGGAGTTTTCGACGAGCAGTACTTC. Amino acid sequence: CASSSGVFDEQYF.

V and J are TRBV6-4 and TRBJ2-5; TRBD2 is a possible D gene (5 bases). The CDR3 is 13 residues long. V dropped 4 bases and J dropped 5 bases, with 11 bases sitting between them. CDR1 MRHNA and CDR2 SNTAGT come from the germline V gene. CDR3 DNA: TGTGCCAGCAGTGCAGGACTCTGGGAGACCCAGTACTTC. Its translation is CASSAGLWETQYF.

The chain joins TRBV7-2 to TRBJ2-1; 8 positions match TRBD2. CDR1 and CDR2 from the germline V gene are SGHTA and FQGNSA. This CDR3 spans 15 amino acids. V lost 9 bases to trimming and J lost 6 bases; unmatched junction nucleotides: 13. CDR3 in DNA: TGTGCCAGTAAAACGGGGACTAGGGACCCCAATGAGCAGTTCTTC. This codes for CASKTGTRDPNEQFF. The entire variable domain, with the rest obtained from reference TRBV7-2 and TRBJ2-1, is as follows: GAGVSQSPSNKVTEKGKDVELRCDPISGHTALYWYRQSLGQGLEFLIYFQGNSAPDKSGLPSDRFSAERTGGSVSTLTIQRTQQEDSAVYLCASKTGTRDPNEQFFGPGTRLTVL.

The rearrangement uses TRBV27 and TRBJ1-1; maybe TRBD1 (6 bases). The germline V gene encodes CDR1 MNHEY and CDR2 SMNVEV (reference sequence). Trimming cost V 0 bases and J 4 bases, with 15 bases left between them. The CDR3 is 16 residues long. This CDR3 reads CASSLSLQGRGTEAFF. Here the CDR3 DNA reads TGTGCCAGCAGTTTATCCCTCCAGGGGAGGGGCACTGAAGCTTTCTTT.